What follows describes a single T cell receptor beta chain. Method: immunoSEQ multiplex PCR; TCRdb's copy keeps in-frame clones and lacks some. The sample lists fewer than 350,000 clones; roughly 85% were seen once. The data are from a study of blood T cell repertoires in COVID-19. V gave up 3 bases and J gave up 0 bases; unmatched junction bases: 9. CDR1 is KGHSH and CDR2 is LQKENI in the germline V gene. The CDR3 covers 17 residues. The sample comprised PBMCs or T cells enriched from blood (not recorded which). This chain joins TRBV18 and TRBJ2-5; 8 bases match TRBD2. The clonotype comes from a woman aged 40 to 50 who had recovered from COVID-19. The CDR3 reads CASSPAGGKKYQETQYF. The DNA of the CDR3 is TGTGCCAGCTCACCGGCGGGGGGTAAAAAGTACCAAGAGACCCAGTACTTC.